The 8 T cell receptor beta chains presented below share a single source sample, sequenced in a study of OX40 agonist ivuxolimab in advanced cancers. Method: immunoSEQ multiplex PCR; TCRdb's copy keeps in-frame clones and lacks some. The data show about 36,000 clones, 88% seen once. The sequencing here drew on CD4+ or CD8+ T cells sorted from blood, taken in a trial of the OX40 agonist ivuxolimab. The receptors shown here come from an adult with an advanced solid tumor such as melanoma, head and neck, liver or kidney cancer.

The CDR3 sequence is CASSSKTSGIHNNEQFF. The DNA of the CDR3 is TGTGCCAGCAGCTCGAAGACTAGCGGGATACACAACAATGAGCAGTTCTTC. The chain uses TRBV7-9 and TRBJ2-1, with 11 bases identical to TRBD2. The CDR3 covers 17 residues. The V gene's germline CDR1 is SEHNR and CDR2 FQNEAQ (reference sequence). With 4 bases clipped from V and 5 bases from J, the junction kept 10 bases outside the gene matches.

V gene TRBV14 combines with J gene TRBJ1-1; the D gene is possibly TRBD1 (5 bases). This CDR3 comprises 15 residues. Germline CDR1 SGHDN, CDR2 FVKESK. V lost 1 base and J 3 bases, leaving 12 bases between the germline ends. The CDR3 DNA reads TGTGCCAGCAGCCAAGGGTACAGGACCTACACTGAAGCTTTCTTT. Encoded protein: CASSQGYRTYTEAFF.

The CDR3 DNA sequence: TGTGCCAGCAGCTTGGTGGCCCTCACAGATACGCAGTATTTT. Its translation is CASSLVALTDTQYF. The chain carries TRBV5-4 and TRBJ2-3, with D hard to call. Germline CDR1 SGHNT, CDR2 YYREEE (reference sequence). This CDR3 is built from 14 residues. Trimming took off 0 bases at V and 2 bases at J, with 7 bases between the two ends.

V usage is TRBV4-2 and J usage is TRBJ2-6, with 10 positions matching TRBD1. V lost 4 bases, J lost 3 bases, and 6 bases stayed unmatched. This CDR3 has 17 residues. The V gene's germline CDR1 is LGHNA and CDR2 YNFKEQ. The CDR3 DNA reads TGTGCCAGCAGCCCCGGGACAGGGGCAAGTGGGGCCAACGTCCTGACTTTC. As protein: CASSPGTGASGANVLTF.

The chain is built from TRBV11-3 and TRBJ2-1, with 8 bases fitting TRBD2. Trimming took 1 base from V and 9 from J; bases not matched to a gene: 5. The CDR3 totals 14 residues. The germline gives CDR1 SGHNT, CDR2 YENEEA. The CDR3 loop is CASSLGGTSGEQFF. Written as DNA, the CDR3 is TGTGCCAGCAGCTTAGGTGGGACTAGTGGTGAGCAGTTCTTC. The full variable domain, completed using reference TRBV11-3 and TRBJ2-1, is EAGVVQSPRYKIIEKKQPVAFWCNPISGHNTLYWYLQNLGQGPELLIRYENEEAVDDSQLPKDRFSAERLKGVDSTLKIQPAELGDSAVYLCASSLGGTSGEQFFGPGTRLTVL.

The chain uses TRBV7-9 and TRBJ1-5, with 7 bases that match TRBD1. Germline CDR1 SEHNR, CDR2 FQNEAQ (reference sequence). This CDR3 spans 15 amino acids. Germline trimming cut 6 bases from V and 4 bases from J; bases unmatched to any gene: 9. CDR3 DNA: TGTGCCAGCAGTCCTGATCCGGACAGGAATCAGCCCCAGCATTTT. This encodes CASSPDPDRNQPQHF.

This clone was seen just once. V usage is TRBV5-1 and J usage is TRBJ1-2; D possibly corresponds to TRBD1 (6 bases). CDR1 is SGHRS and CDR2 is YFSETQ in the germline V gene. Trimming shortened V by 4 bases and J by 1 base, and 26 bases separated the two germline ends. The CDR3 runs to 19 residues. CDR3 sequence reads: CASSPLLYEQGEVNYGYTF. The CDR3 DNA reads as TGCGCCAGCAGCCCCCTTCTCTACGAACAGGGAGAGGTTAACTATGGCTACACCTTC.

CDR3 protein: CASSTSGSNTYEQYF. In DNA, the CDR3 is TGTGCCAGCAGCACTAGCGGGAGCAACACCTACGAGCAGTACTTC. The V call is TRBV9, the J call TRBJ2-7, with TRBD2 matching 11 bases. Per germline, CDR1 SGDLS and CDR2 YYNGEE. Trimming removed 4 bases from V and 2 bases from J; junction bases left unmatched: 5. The CDR3 loop spans 15 amino acids.